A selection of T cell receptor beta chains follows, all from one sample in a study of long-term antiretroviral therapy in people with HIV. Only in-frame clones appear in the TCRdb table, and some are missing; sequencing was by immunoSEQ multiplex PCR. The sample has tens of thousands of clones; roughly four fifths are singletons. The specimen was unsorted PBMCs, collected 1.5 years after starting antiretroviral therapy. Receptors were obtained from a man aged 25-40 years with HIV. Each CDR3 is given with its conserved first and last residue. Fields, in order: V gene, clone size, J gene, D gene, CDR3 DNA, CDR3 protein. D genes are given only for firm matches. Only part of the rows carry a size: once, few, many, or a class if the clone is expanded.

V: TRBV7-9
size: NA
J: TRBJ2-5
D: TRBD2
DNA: TGTGCCAGCAGCGAGACTAGCGGGAGGGCCGAGGAGACCCAGTACTTC
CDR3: CASSETSGRAEETQYF

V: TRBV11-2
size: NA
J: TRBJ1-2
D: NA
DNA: TGTGCCAGCAGCTTAGATCCGGCAGGGTTTTTGAGCTACACCTTC
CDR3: CASSLDPAGFLSYTF

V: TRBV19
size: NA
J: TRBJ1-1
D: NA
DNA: TGTGCCACCGCTTACGGAGGGCTGAACACTGAAGCTTTCTTT
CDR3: CATAYGGLNTEAFF

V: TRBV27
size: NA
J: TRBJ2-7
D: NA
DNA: TGTGCCAGCAGTCCGAACGGGGTCTCCTACGAGCAGTACTTC
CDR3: CASSPNGVSYEQYF

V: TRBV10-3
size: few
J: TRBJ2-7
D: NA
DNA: TGTGCCATCAGACTAGGATTATCGACCGAGCAGTACTTC
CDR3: CAIRLGLSTEQYF

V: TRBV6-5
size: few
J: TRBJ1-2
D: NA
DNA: TGTGCCAGCAGTTACGACCGGAACTATGGCTACACCTTC
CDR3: CASSYDRNYGYTF

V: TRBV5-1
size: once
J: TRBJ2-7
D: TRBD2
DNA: TGCGCCAGCAGCTTGGAGGCTAGCGGGTCGTACGAGCAGTACTTC
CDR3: CASSLEASGSYEQYF

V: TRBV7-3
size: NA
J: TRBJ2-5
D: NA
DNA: TGTGCCAGCAGCGACCCTATCGAGGGGGGGCCTGAGACCCAGTACTTC
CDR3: CASSDPIEGGPETQYF

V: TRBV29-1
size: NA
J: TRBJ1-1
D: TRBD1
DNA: TGCAGCGTTATCGGGACAGGCCGAGGGTGGAACACTGAAGCTTTCTTT
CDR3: CSVIGTGRGWNTEAFF

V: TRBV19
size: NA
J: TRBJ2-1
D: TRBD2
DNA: TGTGCCAGTAATCCTAGCGGGAGGGCTGAGCAGTTCTTC
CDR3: CASNPSGRAEQFF

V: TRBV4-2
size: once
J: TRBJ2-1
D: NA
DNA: TGTGCCAGCAGCCAAATCAATGAGCAGTTCTTC
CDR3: CASSQINEQFF

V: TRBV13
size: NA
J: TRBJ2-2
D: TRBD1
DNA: TGTGCCAGCAGCCCCGGGACAGCACCGGGGGAGCTGTTTTTT
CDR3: CASSPGTAPGELFF

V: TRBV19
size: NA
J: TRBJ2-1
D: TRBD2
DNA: TGTGCCAGTAGTATACGGCGGGGGAGGACTGACAATGAGCAGTTCTTC
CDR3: CASSIRRGRTDNEQFF

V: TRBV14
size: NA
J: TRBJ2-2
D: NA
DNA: TGTGCCAGCAGCCCCACAGGGCGCGGCACCGGGGAGCTGTTTTTT
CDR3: CASSPTGRGTGELFF

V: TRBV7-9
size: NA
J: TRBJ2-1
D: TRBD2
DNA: TGTGCCAGCAGCCTGACTAGCGGGGACGGTGAGTTCTTC
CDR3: CASSLTSGDGEFF

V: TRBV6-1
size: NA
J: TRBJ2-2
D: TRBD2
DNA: TGTGCCAGCCCCAGCGGGGGGGTTACCGGGGAGCTGTTTTTT
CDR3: CASPSGGVTGELFF